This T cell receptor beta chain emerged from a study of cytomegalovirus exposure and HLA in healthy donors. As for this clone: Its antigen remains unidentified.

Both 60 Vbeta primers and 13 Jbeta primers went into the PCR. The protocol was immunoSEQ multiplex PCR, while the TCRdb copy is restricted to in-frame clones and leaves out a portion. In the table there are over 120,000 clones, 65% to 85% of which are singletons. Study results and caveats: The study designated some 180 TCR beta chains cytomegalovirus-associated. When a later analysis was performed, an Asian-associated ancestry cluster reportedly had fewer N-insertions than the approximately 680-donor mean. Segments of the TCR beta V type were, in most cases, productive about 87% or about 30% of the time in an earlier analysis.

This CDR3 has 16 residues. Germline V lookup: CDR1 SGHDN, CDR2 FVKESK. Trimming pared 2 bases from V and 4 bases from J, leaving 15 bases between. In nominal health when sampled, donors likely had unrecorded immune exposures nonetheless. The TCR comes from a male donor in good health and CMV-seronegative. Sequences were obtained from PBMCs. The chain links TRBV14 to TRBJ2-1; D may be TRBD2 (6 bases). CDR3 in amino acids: CASSQLEGRPYNEQFF. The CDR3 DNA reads TGTGCCAGCAGCCAACTGGAGGGTAGGCCGTACAATGAGCAGTTCTTC.